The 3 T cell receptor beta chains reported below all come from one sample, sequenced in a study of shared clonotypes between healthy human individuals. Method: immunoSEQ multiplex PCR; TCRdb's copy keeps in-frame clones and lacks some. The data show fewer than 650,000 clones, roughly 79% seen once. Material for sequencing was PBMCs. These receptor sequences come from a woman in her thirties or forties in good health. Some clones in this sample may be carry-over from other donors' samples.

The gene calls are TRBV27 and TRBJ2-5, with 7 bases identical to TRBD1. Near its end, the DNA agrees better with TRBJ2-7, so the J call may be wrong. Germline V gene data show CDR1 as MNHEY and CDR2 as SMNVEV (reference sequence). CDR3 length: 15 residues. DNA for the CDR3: TGTGCCAGCAGTGAAAAAACAGGGGTCGGATACGAGCAGTACTTC. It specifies CASSEKTGVGYEQYF.

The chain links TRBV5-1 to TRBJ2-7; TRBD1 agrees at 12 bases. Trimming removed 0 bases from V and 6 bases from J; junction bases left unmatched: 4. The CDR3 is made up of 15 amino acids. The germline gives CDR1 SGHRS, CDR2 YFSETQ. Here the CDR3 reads CASSLVGQGAGEQYF. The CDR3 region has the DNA TGCGCCAGCAGCTTGGTGGGACAGGGGGCAGGCGAGCAGTACTTC.

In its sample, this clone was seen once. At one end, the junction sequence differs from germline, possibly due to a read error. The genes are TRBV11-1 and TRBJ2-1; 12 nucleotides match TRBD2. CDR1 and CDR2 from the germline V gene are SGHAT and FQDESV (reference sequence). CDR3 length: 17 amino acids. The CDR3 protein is CASTLQGRTSGIHEQFF. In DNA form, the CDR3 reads TGTGCCAGCACCTTACAAGGGCGGACTAGCGGGATCCATGAGCAGTTCTTC.